This is a list of T cell receptor beta chains from one sample in a study of Ad26.COV2.S vaccination and SARS-CoV-2 variants. Method: immunoSEQ multiplex PCR; TCRdb's copy keeps in-frame clones and lacks some. Here the sample spans about 390,000 clones, 80% to 95% being singletons. Sequencing used peripheral blood, obtained in a trial of Ad26.COV2.S vaccine versus placebo. These receptors originate from a person aged 18 to 65 who received the Ad26.COV2.S COVID-19 vaccine or a placebo. The CDR3 runs from the conserved cysteine through the conserved F or W. The D gene is left open where the match is weak. The size of a clone is reported for some rows only, either as once, few or many, or as a class for expanded clones.

clone_size | j_call | d_call | v_call | cdr3_nt | cdr3_aa
NA | TRBJ1-2 | NA | TRBV9 | TGTGCCAGCAGCGGCAGTATCTATGGCTACACCTTC | CASSGSIYGYTF
NA | TRBJ2-5 | NA | TRBV6-5 | TGTGCCAGCAGGGACCTAGGGACCATCCAAGAGACCCAGTACTTC | CASRDLGTIQETQYF
NA | TRBJ1-3 | TRBD1 | TRBV5-1 | TGCGCCAGCAGCCAAAACACAGGGGGCCGAGACACCATATATTTT | CASSQNTGGRDTIYF
NA | TRBJ2-7 | TRBD1 | TRBV7-9 | TGTGCCAGCAGCCCTAGACAGGGGGGCTACGAGCAGTACTTC | CASSPRQGGYEQYF
NA | TRBJ1-3 | NA | TRBV10-2 | TGCGCCAGCAGTGAGGGTCCCCGACTGATGTCCTCTGGAAACACCATATATTTT | CASSEGPRLMSSGNTIYF
NA | TRBJ2-3 | TRBD2 | TRBV7-2 | TGTGCCAGCAGCTTAAGACTAGCGGGGATCACAGATACGCAGTATTTT | CASSLRLAGITDTQYF
NA | TRBJ1-2 | NA | TRBV24-1 | TGTGCCACCAGTGAGGGTCAGTTCTTTGGCTACACCTTC | CATSEGQFFGYTF
NA | TRBJ2-1 | TRBD2 | TRBV6-5 | TGTGCCAGCAGTTCCTCTAGCGGGGGAAACTACAATGAGCAGTTCTTC | CASSSSSGGNYNEQFF
NA | TRBJ1-2 | NA | TRBV6-5 | TGTGCCAGCAGTTACGGTCCAGGCAGGACCGATGGCTACACCTTC | CASSYGPGRTDGYTF
NA | TRBJ2-1 | NA | TRBV6-1 | TGTGCCAGCAGTGAATATACCGGCCATAAGCAGTTCTTC | CASSEYTGHKQFF
once | TRBJ2-1 | NA | TRBV7-9 | TGTGCCAGCAGCTTAGCGCTGGACGATGAGCAGTTCTTC | CASSLALDDEQFF
NA | TRBJ1-3 | TRBD1 | TRBV4-3 | TGCGCCAGCAGCCAAGACAGGGGGCTAACGGGAAACACCATATATTTT | CASSQDRGLTGNTIYF
NA | TRBJ1-1 | NA | TRBV12-3/TRBV12-4 | TGTGCCAGCAGTTTACGGTTGAACACTGAAGCTTTCTTT | CASSLRLNTEAFF
few | TRBJ1-3 | NA | TRBV7-2 | TGTGCCAGCAGCTTCACACCGGCAGAACACTCTGGAAACACCATATATTTT | CASSFTPAEHSGNTIYF
once | TRBJ1-1 | NA | TRBV21-1 | TGTGCCAGCAGCAAAGAACGGCAGGGTCTATATGAAGCTTACGGGGGGGTCGGTGAAGCTTTCTTT | CASSKERQGLYEAYGGVGEAFF
NA | TRBJ2-5 | TRBD2 | TRBV7-7 | TGTGCCAGCAAGCCCACTCCAGGGGCGGGGGGAGAGACCCAGTACTTC | CASKPTPGAGGETQYF
NA | TRBJ1-1 | NA | TRBV12-3/TRBV12-4 | TGTGCCAGCAGCCGCCAGGGGACTGAAGCTTTCTTT | CASSRQGTEAFF
once | TRBJ2-5 | NA | TRBV6-5 | TGTGCCAGCAGTTATGGGGAAGTAGCCGCCCAGACCCAGTACTTC | CASSYGEVAAQTQYF
NA | TRBJ2-7 | TRBD1 | TRBV5-6 | TGTGCCAGCAGCTCGACCAACCAAATACAGGGGGCGGGCTACGAGCAGTACTTC | CASSSTNQIQGAGYEQYF
NA | TRBJ2-7 | NA | TRBV19 | TGTGCCAGTAGTATAGGCGCCGGCGAGCAGTACTTC | CASSIGAGEQYF
NA | TRBJ1-6 | NA | TRBV10-1 | TGCGCCAGCAGTGAGTCGGGGGTGGAATCACCCCTCCACTTT | CASSESGVESPLHF
NA | TRBJ1-1 | NA | TRBV29-1 | TGCAGCGTTGAACAGGGAGGTGACACTGAAGCTTTCTTT | CSVEQGGDTEAFF
NA | TRBJ1-1 | NA | TRBV15 | TGTGCCACCAGCAGATTGAACACTGAAGCTTTCTTT | CATSRLNTEAFF
NA | TRBJ1-1 | NA | TRBV4-3 | TGCGCCAGCAGCCAAGTACGGGGGCGAGTAGCTTTCTTT | CASSQVRGRVAFF